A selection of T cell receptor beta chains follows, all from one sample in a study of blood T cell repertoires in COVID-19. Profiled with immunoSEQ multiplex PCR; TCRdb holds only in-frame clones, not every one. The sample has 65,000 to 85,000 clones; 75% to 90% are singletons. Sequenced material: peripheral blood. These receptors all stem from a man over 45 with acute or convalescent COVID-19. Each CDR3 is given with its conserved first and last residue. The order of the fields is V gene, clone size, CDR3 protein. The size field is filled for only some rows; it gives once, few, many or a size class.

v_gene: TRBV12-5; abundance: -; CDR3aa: CASGGGQGPATLF
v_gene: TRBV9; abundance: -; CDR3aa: CASSVLGQRSGELFF
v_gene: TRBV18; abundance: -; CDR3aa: CASSPGTGNNEQFF
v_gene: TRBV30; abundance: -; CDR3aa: CAWSIPRQGPYNSPLHF
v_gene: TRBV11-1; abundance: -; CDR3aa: CASSRPTSGKRHTQYF
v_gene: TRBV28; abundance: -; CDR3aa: CASSFRYSNQPQHF
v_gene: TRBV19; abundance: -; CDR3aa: CASSIDLALAGNTGELFF
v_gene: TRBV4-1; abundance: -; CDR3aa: CASSHEGLAGGNEQYF
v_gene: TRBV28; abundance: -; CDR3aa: CASSSGTEIYEQYF
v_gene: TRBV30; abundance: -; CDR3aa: CAWMEDVSGGYGYTF
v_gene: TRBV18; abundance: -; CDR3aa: CASSRTGQGNTGELFF
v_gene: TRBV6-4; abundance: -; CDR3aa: CASSDSLAGVTDTQYF
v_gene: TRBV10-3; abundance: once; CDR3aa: CAIRGTGANEKLFF
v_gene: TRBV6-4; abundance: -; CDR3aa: CASSDLAGTKQFF
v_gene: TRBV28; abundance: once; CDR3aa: CASSLTSGRYEQYF
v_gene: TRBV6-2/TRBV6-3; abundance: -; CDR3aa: CASSYSTAVDRANTEAFF
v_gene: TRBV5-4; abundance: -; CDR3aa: CASRQENRGDNYGYTF
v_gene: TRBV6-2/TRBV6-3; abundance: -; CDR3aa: CASSQADTQYF
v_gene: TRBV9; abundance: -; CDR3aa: CASSPPGGSSYNEQFF
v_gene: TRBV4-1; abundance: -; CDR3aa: CASRAGPTNEKLFF
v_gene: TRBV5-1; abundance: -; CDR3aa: CASSAGDRDGTKNIQYF
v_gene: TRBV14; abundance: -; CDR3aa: CASSQEGFSGRSDTQYF
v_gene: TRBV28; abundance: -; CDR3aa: CASSLSGLAAQETQYF
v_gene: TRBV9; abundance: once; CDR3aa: CASTGGYEQYF
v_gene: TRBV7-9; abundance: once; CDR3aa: CASSLAGQGAYNEQFF
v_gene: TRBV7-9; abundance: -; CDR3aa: CASSDAGTGDTSEAFF
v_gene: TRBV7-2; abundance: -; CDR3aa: CASSFLGVNQPQHF
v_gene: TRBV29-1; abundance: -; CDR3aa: CSVTLPPDRAGEQYF
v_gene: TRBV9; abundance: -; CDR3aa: CASSVGGMTDTQYF
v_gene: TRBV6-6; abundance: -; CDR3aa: CASSLHFPDRYNYGYTF
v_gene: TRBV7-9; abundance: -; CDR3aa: CASSLTGTSGTEAFF
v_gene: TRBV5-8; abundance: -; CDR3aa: CASSLVIGTYNEKLFF
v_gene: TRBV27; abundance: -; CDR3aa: CASSSLRLAGVYEQYF
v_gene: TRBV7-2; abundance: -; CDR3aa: CASSQGPASGKVGSQFF
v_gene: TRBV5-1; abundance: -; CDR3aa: CASSRPGLAGLYEQYF
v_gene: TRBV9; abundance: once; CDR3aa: CASSVAPSGRGTYNEQFF
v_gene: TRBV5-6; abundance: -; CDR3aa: CASSLGVYSNQPQHF
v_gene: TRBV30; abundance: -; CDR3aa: CAWSVVLGRRDEQFF
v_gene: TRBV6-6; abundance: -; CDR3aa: CASSYSPSGSNEQFF